Detailed here is one T cell receptor (beta chain). As yet, its antigen is unknown. The CDR3 totals 13 residues. Germline CDR1 SGHDT, CDR2 YYEEEE. Those CD8+ T cells considered naive were CD45RO-CCR7+CD27+CD95-. This specimen comes from a study of CXCR3-negative and CXCR3-positive naive CD8 T cells. Study context: Some 130 million TRB reads were obtained overall (about 1.5 +/- 0.3 million per library). Whole-study results and caveats: A higher hydrophobicity marked the TRB CDR3s of CXCR3-positive naive cells versus CXCR3-negative naive cells. Both of the naive subsets showed about the same high diversity, but memory CD8+ cells had much less.

TRB cDNA libraries were made by UMI-labeled 5' RACE. One entry per CDR3 protein, without DNA, is what TCRdb gives after re-calling the 5' RACE reads. The sample table includes around 6,900 distinct CDR3 sequences. The rearrangement joins TRBV5-6 to TRBJ2-1; TCRdb names TRBD1, which stays unverified in the absence of DNA. Sequenced sample: naive CXCR3+ CD8+ T cells from blood. Subset in this sample: CD45RO-CCR7+CD27+CD95- naive CD8+ T cells expressing CXCR3 (TNR3+). The sequence came from a human donor in good health. Some clones in this sample may be carry-over from other donors' samples. This CDR3 is CASSLYRGYEQFF.